This TCR beta chain was captured in a study of neoadjuvant anti-PD-1 for oral cavity cancer. Study-level background: Around day 43, patients without progression received a fourth nivolumab dose before surgery. Findings of the study overall: Higher pretreatment Treg/Th17 ratios tracked higher pretreatment blood clonality.

Stage II-IVA oral cavity squamous cell carcinoma was new and untreated by systemic or radiation therapy. Sequencing used immunoSEQ multiplex PCR; TCRdb keeps in-frame clones, though not all of them. The sample carries 9,500 to 15,000 clones, 64% recorded once. With respect to this clone: Its antigen is unidentified.

Trimming pared 0 bases from V and 2 bases from J, leaving 5 bases between. This CDR3 contains 14 residues. CDR1 and CDR2 (germline): SEHNR, FQNEAQ (reference sequence). The origin of this receptor is a person aged 35 to 85 with oral cavity squamous cell carcinoma. The donor label of this sample is uncertain. Sequencing used tumor tissue, obtained before nivolumab (anti-PD-1) treatment. This chain connects TRBV7-9 to TRBJ2-4; no definite D call. The CDR3 DNA follows: TGTGCCAGCAGCTTAGCGGGGTCCAAAAACATTCAGTACTTC. As protein: CASSLAGSKNIQYF.